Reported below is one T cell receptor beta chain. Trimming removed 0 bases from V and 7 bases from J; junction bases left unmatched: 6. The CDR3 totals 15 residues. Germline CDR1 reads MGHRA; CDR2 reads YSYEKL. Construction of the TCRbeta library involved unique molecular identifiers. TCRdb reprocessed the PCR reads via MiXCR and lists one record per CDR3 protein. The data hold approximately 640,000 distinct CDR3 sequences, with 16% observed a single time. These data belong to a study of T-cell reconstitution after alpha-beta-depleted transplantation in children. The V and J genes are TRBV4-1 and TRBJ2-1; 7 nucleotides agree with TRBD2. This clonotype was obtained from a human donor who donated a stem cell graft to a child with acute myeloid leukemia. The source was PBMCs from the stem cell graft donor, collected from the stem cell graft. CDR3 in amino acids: CASSQEELAPNEQFF. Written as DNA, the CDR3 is TGCGCCAGCAGCCAAGAGGAACTAGCGCCAAATGAGCAGTTCTTC.